This passage covers 5 T cell receptor beta chains from one sample sequenced in a study of molecular identifiers for immune sequencing clone quantification listed by TCRdb under 2018. Receptor libraries were prepared by PCR. Sequencing instrument: Illumina HiSeq 4000. TCRdb passed the public sequencing reads through fastp at Q25 and MiXCR, retaining productive beta sequences. Every CDR3 protein is listed once, alongside the most common genes and DNA of its rows. The table for this sample lists about 510,000 distinct CDR3 sequences; 20% to 25% of them were counted only once. The biggest ten clones account for around 0.84% of the sample. Material: naive CD8+ T cells from blood, with Jurkat cell RNA spiked in. The sample's cell subset or site, from its label and the paper: FACS-sorted CD8+CD4-CCR7+CD45RA+ naive T cells. The origin of the receptors is a human donor in good health. Some libraries in this study had Jurkat cell RNA spiked in.

Of note for this clonotype: This may stem from a read error, because a much larger clone lies one nucleotide away. This CDR3 fails to terminate in the conserved phenylalanine or tryptophan, so it likely reflects a read error. The chain has TRBV10-3 and TRBJ1-1; no clear D gene. Germline V gene sequence: CDR1 ENHRY, CDR2 SYGVKD. The CDR3 is made up of 15 amino acids. Trimming cost V 1 base and J 3 bases, with 12 bases left between them. Written as DNA, the CDR3 is TGTGCCATCAGTGAGTTAAGGAGCGGCGACACTGAAGCTTTCTCT. This gives the protein CAISELRSGDTEAFS.

Turning to this clonotype: A much bigger clone sits one base away, suggesting this may be a read error. V is TRBV20-1 and J is TRBJ2-7, with D perhaps TRBD2 (5 bases). Per germline, CDR1 DFQATT and CDR2 SNEGSKA (reference sequence). CDR3 length: 14 amino acids. V was clipped by 0 bases and J by 5 bases, with 14 bases between them. CDR3 region: CSARDLGVIHEQYF. CDR3 nucleotide sequence: TGCAGTGCTAGAGATCTCGGGGTGATACACGAGCAGTACTTC.

The sample holds a few counts of this clonotype. This sequence joins TRBV6-2 or TRBV6-3 and TRBJ1-1, with D perhaps TRBD1 (5 bases). Trimming cost V 6 bases and J 0 bases, with 14 bases left between them. The CDR3 is 15 amino acids. Germline CDR1 is MNHEY and CDR2 is SVGEGT. Here the CDR3 reads CASSEAGVMNTEAFF. DNA of the CDR3: TGTGCCAGCAGCGAGGCGGGGGTAATGAACACTGAAGCTTTCTTT.

Note on this clonotype: A much bigger clone sits one base away, suggesting this may be a read error. This chain connects TRBV10-3 to TRBJ2-7; TRBD1 matches at 9 bases. The CDR3 has 14 amino acids. Germline V gives CDR1 ENHRY, CDR2 SYGVKD. The CDR3 reads CAISAMDRGYERYF. The CDR3 DNA follows: TGTGCCATCAGTGCAATGGACAGGGGTTACGAGCGGTACTTC.

This clonotype has a count of ten or more. This sequence joins TRBV12-3 or TRBV12-4 and TRBJ2-1; TRBD1 aligns across 8 bases. The ends lost 6 bases at V and 10 bases at J; junction bases unmatched: 8. The CDR3 consists of 13 residues. The CDR3, as DNA: TGTGCCAGCAGAAAAACAGGGGGTTCGGAGCAGTTCTTC. Protein: CASRKTGGSEQFF.